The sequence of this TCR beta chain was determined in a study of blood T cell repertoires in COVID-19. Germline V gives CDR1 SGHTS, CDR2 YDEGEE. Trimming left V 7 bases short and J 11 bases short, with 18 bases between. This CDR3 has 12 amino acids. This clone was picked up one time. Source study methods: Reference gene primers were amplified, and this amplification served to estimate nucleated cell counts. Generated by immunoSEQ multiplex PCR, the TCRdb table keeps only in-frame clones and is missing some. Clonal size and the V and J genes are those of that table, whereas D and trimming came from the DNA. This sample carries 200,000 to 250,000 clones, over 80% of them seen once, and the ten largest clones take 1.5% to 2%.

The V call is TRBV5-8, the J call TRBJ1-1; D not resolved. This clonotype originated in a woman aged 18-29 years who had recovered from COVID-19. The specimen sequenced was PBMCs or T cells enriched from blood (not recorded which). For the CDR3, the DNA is TGTGCCAGCGGCCTGACGTCGGCACAGGCTTTCTTT. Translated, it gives CASGLTSAQAFF. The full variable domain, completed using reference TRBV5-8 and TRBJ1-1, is EAGVTQSPTHLIKTRGQQATLRCSPISGHTSVYWYQQALGLGLQFLLWYDEGEERNRGNFPPRFSGRQFPNYSSELNVNALELEDSALYLCASGLTSAQAFFGQGTRLTVV.